A single sample is the source of the 2 T cell receptor beta chains below, sequenced in a study of cytomegalovirus exposure and HLA in healthy donors. Primers included in the PCR were 60 Vbeta and 13 Jbeta primers. Sequencing used immunoSEQ multiplex PCR; TCRdb keeps in-frame clones, though not all of them. The sample carries roughly 190,000 clones, about 80% recorded once. Sequencing was done on a sample of PBMCs. The source of these receptors is a woman between 40 and 55 years old in good health and CMV-seronegative.

The rearrangement joins TRBV6-1 to TRBJ2-3, with 9 bases matching TRBD1. The CDR3 contains 15 residues. Germline trimming cut 8 bases from V and 1 base from J; bases unmatched to any gene: 7. CDR1 and CDR2 from the germline V gene are MNHNS and SASEGT. The CDR3 sequence is CASQDRGWGTDTQYF. DNA of the CDR3: TGTGCCAGCCAGGACAGGGGTTGGGGCACAGATACGCAGTATTTT.

V gene TRBV7-2 combines with J gene TRBJ2-3; possibly TRBD2 for D (6 bases). V was cut by 4 bases and J by 8 bases, with 10 bases left in between. The length of the CDR3 is 12 residues. Germline CDR1 and CDR2: SGHTA and FQGNSA. CDR3 in DNA: TGTGCCAGCAGCTCCGGACTATCTACGCAGTATTTT. Protein: CASSSGLSTQYF.